The present entry profiles one T cell receptor beta chain with its context. What it binds is unknown. Methotrexate plus calcineurin inhibitor accompanied controls' myeloablative marrow transplants; sampling was 1 year later. The CDR3 runs to 12 residues. The V and J ends lost 4 bases and 5 bases respectively, with 8 bases between them. The germline gives CDR1 LNHDA, CDR2 SQIVND (reference sequence). The source of the sample is a study of T cells after posttransplantation cyclophosphamide. Points from the study as a whole: TRB overlap between skin or GI tissue T cells and blood was limited.

Generated by immunoSEQ multiplex PCR, the TCRdb table keeps only in-frame clones and is missing some. In the table there are roughly 24,000 clones, roughly 90% of which are singletons. The receptor was isolated from a female patient aged 50 to 60 who received an allogeneic stem cell transplant from an unrelated donor, was CMV-positive, and had chronic GVHD only. Some T cells may have come from the graft donor. Sequenced material: PBMCs, taken after an allogeneic stem cell transplant with a calcineurin inhibitor and methotrexate. This chain uses TRBV19 with TRBJ1-1; D is ambiguous. CDR3 in DNA: TGTGCCAGTAGTACTAGCGTTACTGAAGCTTTCTTT. Amino acids: CASSTSVTEAFF. Full variable domain (remainder filled in from reference TRBV19 and TRBJ1-1): DGGITQSPKYLFRKEGQNVTLSCEQNLNHDAMYWYRQDPGQGLRLIYYSQIVNDFQKGDIAEGYSVSREKKESFPLTVTSAQKNPTAFYLCASSTSVTEAFFGQGTRLTVV.